Each of the 18 T cell receptor beta chains below was sequenced from the same sample in a study of patients and donors after allogeneic stem cell transplantation. TCRdb used MiXCR to reprocess the RT-PCR reads, holding one entry per CDR3 protein. The table shows under 200,000 distinct CDR3 sequences, with approximately 22% occurring only once. The sample comprised blood, either unsorted or a sorted T cell fraction (not recorded which). The receptors here all came from a human donor who was either an allogeneic HSCT recipient or a stem cell or donor lymphocyte infusion donor (not recorded which). It is not recorded whose cells these are; they may come from a transplant donor.

The rearrangement uses TRBV10-3 and TRBJ1-6; D gene uncertain. The CDR3 is 15 residues long. The ends were cut back, 0 bases at V and 6 bases at J, with 9 bases in the middle. Looked up from germline, CDR1 is ENHRY and CDR2 is SYGVKD. The CDR3 reads CAISESGGFNSPLHF. CDR3 coding DNA: TGTGCCATCAGTGAGTCGGGCGGATTTAATTCACCCCTCCACTTT.

The rearrangement joins TRBV5-1 to TRBJ2-1; D uncertain. This CDR3 contains 12 residues. Germline V gene lookup returns CDR1 SGHRS and CDR2 YFSETQ. V was shortened by 1 base and J by 6 bases, with 5 bases between the two germline ends. The CDR3 sequence: CASSLSSNEQFF. The CDR3 DNA follows: TGCGCCAGCAGCTTGTCTTCCAATGAGCAGTTCTTC. Variable domain in full (rest from reference TRBV5-1 and TRBJ2-1): KAGVTQTPRYLIKTRGQQVTLSCSPISGHRSVSWYQQTPGQGLQFLFEYFSETQRNKGNFPGRFSGRQFSNSRSEMNVSTLELGDSALYLCASSLSSNEQFFGPGTRLTVL.

This clonotype turned up a few times. This chain joins TRBV15 and TRBJ1-2; 8 nucleotides match TRBD1. Germline V gives CDR1 LNHNV, CDR2 YYDKDF (reference sequence). Unmatched junction bases numbered 4, after V lost 0 bases and J lost 7 bases. The CDR3 covers 14 residues. The CDR3 protein is CATSRDQGASGYTF. The CDR3 DNA follows: TGTGCCACCAGCAGAGACCAGGGGGCCAGTGGCTACACCTTC.

This clonotype was counted between two and nine times. The chain employs TRBV18 and TRBJ1-5, with D possibly matching TRBD1 (5 bases). Trimming left V 1 base short and J 6 bases short, with 13 bases between. CDR1 and CDR2 (germline): KGHSH, LQKENI. The CDR3 has 15 residues. CDR3 protein: CASSPQGMGGQPQHF. Written as DNA, the CDR3 is TGTGCCAGCTCACCACAGGGAATGGGGGGTCAGCCCCAGCATTTT.

The chain links TRBV9 to TRBJ1-3, with TRBD1 identical over 8 bases. CDR3 length: 17 residues. V lost 3 bases and J lost 0; bases outside the gene matches: 8. Germline-derived CDR1 and CDR2 are SGDLS and YYNGEE. CDR3 residues: CASSARGQETSGNTIYF. The CDR3 bases are TGTGCCAGCAGCGCCCGGGGACAGGAGACCTCTGGAAACACCATATATTTT.

This clonotype was seen a handful of times. The chain is built from TRBV6-5 and TRBJ1-1, with a possible D match to TRBD1 (6 bases). The ends were cut back, 2 bases at V and 3 bases at J, with 10 bases in the middle. This CDR3 is built from 14 residues. The germline V gene has CDR1 MNHEY and CDR2 SVGAGI. CDR3 amino acids: CASSYLAGDTEAFF. For the CDR3, the DNA is TGTGCCAGCAGTTACCTTGCAGGGGACACTGAAGCTTTCTTT.

This chain uses TRBV6-5 with TRBJ2-7; no definite D call. V dropped 6 bases and J dropped 3 bases, with 9 bases sitting between them. Germline CDR1 and CDR2: MNHEY and SVGAGI. This CDR3 is 12 amino acids long. The CDR3 DNA is TGTGCCAGCAGAAGTTCAGGCTACGAGCAGTACTTC. This codes for CASRSSGYEQYF.

This clonotype was found a few times. This sequence joins TRBV6-2 or TRBV6-3 and TRBJ2-5; D possibly corresponds to TRBD1 (6 bases). The germline V gene has CDR1 MNHEY and CDR2 SVGEGT. CDR3 size: 13 residues. V was shortened by 5 bases and J by 2 bases, with 9 bases between the two germline ends. CDR3 nucleotides: TGTGCCAGCAGTGGGACAATTCAAGAGACCCAGTACTTC. It specifies CASSGTIQETQYF.

In this sample, this clonotype turned up once. The chain carries TRBV6-5 and TRBJ2-7; 8 nucleotides align to TRBD1. With 2 bases clipped from V and 6 bases from J, the junction kept 3 bases outside the gene matches. CDR3 length: 13 amino acids. Germline-derived CDR1 and CDR2 are MNHEY and SVGAGI. The CDR3 DNA reads TGTGCCAGCAGTTACCTCGACAGGGGCGAGCAGTACTTC. Protein: CASSYLDRGEQYF.

In this sample, this clonotype turned up a few times. The V call is TRBV5-1, the J call TRBJ1-2; 7 bases agree with TRBD1. V shed 4 bases and J 4 bases; nucleotides not matched to a gene: 7. Germline CDR1 is SGHRS and CDR2 is YFSETQ. This CDR3 region has 14 residues. CDR3 protein: CASSGDSTTYGYTF. The CDR3 DNA sequence: TGCGCCAGCAGCGGGGACAGCACCACCTATGGCTACACCTTC.

This sequence joins TRBV10-3 and TRBJ2-1; D might be TRBD2 (6 bases). The CDR3 covers 15 residues. Germline V gene lookup returns CDR1 ENHRY and CDR2 SYGVKD. Between the trimmed V and J ends, which lost 3 bases and 9 bases, there was a span of 18 bases. CDR3 nucleotide sequence: TGTGCCATCAGTGATCCGGGAGACCTAGCGACTGAGCAGTTCTTC. Its protein product is CAISDPGDLATEQFF.

The chain joins TRBV6-5 to TRBJ2-5; TRBD2 aligns across 11 bases. Germline V gives CDR1 MNHEY, CDR2 SVGAGI. The CDR3 extends over 17 amino acids. J gave up 0 bases and V 5 bases, and 8 bases lay outside the gene matches. The CDR3 coding sequence is TGTGCCAGCAGTCTTGGGCTAGCGGGAGGATACCAAGAGACCCAGTACTTC. Protein product: CASSLGLAGGYQETQYF.

This clonotype was detected a few times. V is TRBV9 and J is TRBJ2-7; TRBD2 is a possible D gene (5 bases). CDR3 length equals 14 residues. Germline loops: CDR1 SGDLS, CDR2 YYNGEE. The V end lost 0 bases, the J end lost 3 bases, and 10 bases lay between the germline ends. The CDR3: CASSVGSSVYEQYF. In nucleotides, the CDR3 is TGTGCCAGCAGCGTAGGCAGTAGCGTCTACGAGCAGTACTTC. The full variable domain, rest sourced from reference TRBV9 and TRBJ2-7, is DSGVTQTPKHLITATGQRVTLRCSPRSGDLSVYWYQQSLDQGLQFLIQYYNGEERAKGNILERFSAQQFPDLHSELNLSSLELGDSALYFCASSVGSSVYEQYFGPGTRLTVT.

This clonotype was recorded a few times. This chain connects TRBV12-3 or TRBV12-4 to TRBJ2-1; D is perhaps TRBD1 or TRBD2 (5 bases each). The CDR3 runs to 12 residues. V was pared by 5 bases and J by 10 bases, with 12 bases between. CDR3 DNA sequence: TGTGCCAGCAGTCGGGGCGTGTACGAGCAGTTCTTC. This gives the protein CASSRGVYEQFF.

The chain combines TRBV4-1 with TRBJ1-4; D is unresolved. The CDR3 contains 14 residues. Trimming pared 3 bases from V and 0 bases from J, leaving 5 bases between. Looked up from germline, CDR1 is MGHRA and CDR2 is YSYEKL. The CDR3 DNA sequence: TGCGCCAGCAGCCAGAGGGCAACTAATGAAAAACTGTTTTTT. It codes for CASSQRATNEKLFF.

This clonotype was seen only a few times. The rearrangement uses TRBV19 and TRBJ2-1, with D maybe TRBD1 (7 bases). V lost 1 base to trimming and J lost 9 bases, with 16 bases between them. The CDR3 totals 15 residues. The germline gives CDR1 LNHDA, CDR2 SQIVND (reference sequence). Here the CDR3 reads CASSIVRQGGGEQFF. The CDR3 DNA reads TGTGCCAGTAGTATAGTGAGACAGGGAGGAGGTGAGCAGTTCTTC. Filled out from reference TRBV19 and TRBJ2-1, the complete variable domain reads DGGITQSPKYLFRKEGQNVTLSCEQNLNHDAMYWYRQDPGQGLRLIYYSQIVNDFQKGDIAEGYSVSREKKESFPLTVTSAQKNPTAFYLCASSIVRQGGGEQFFGPGTRLTVL.

This clonotype came up many times. The chain employs TRBV29-1 and TRBJ2-6; TRBD1 is a possible D gene (6 bases). Trimming cost V 0 bases and J 0 bases, with 15 bases left between them. CDR1 is SQVTM and CDR2 is ANQGSEA in the germline V gene. The CDR3 runs to 18 residues. CDR3 sequence (DNA): TGCAGCGTTGAAGATAGGTGGGGACAAAACTCTGGGGCCAACGTCCTGACTTTC. It specifies CSVEDRWGQNSGANVLTF.

The rearrangement uses TRBV20-1 and TRBJ2-1; 11 nucleotides match TRBD2. CDR1 is DFQATT and CDR2 is SNEGSKA in the germline V gene (reference sequence). This CDR3 is 17 amino acids long. V dropped 0 bases and J dropped 2; count of bases not matched to a gene: 6. Here the CDR3 reads CSARDDNSGGAYNEQFF. CDR3 nucleotide sequence: TGCAGTGCTAGAGATGACAATAGCGGGGGGGCCTACAATGAGCAGTTCTTC.